This T cell receptor beta chain was captured by sequencing in a study of OX40 agonist ivuxolimab in advanced cancers. Here immunoSEQ multiplex PCR was the method, and the copy in TCRdb shows in-frame clones only, minus some. This sample has 20,000 to 30,000 clones, with over 60% found just once. In its sample, this clone is medium-sized (0.01 to 0.1%). CDR1 is MNHEY, CDR2 SVGAGI, per germline. The CDR3 sequence is 14 residues long. The V and J ends lost 8 bases and 7 bases respectively, with 18 bases between them. The source is an adult with an advanced solid tumor such as melanoma, head and neck, liver or kidney cancer. The chain employs TRBV6-5 and TRBJ1-5; D not certain. Specimen: CD4+ or CD8+ T cells sorted from blood, collected in a trial of the OX40 agonist ivuxolimab. CDR3 loop: CASPQTGRKQPQHF. The CDR3 DNA follows: TGTGCCAGCCCCCAAACGGGGAGAAAGCAGCCCCAGCATTTT.